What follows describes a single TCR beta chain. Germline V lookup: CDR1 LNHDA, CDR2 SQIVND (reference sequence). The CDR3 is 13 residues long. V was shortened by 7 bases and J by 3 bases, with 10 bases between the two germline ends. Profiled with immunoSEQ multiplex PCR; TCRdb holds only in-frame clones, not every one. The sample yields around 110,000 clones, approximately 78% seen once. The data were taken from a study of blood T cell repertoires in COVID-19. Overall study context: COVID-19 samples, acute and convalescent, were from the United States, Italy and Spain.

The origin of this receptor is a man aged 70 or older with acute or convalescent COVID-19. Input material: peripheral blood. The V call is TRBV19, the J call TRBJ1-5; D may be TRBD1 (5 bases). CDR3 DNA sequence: TGTGCCAGTACGGGGGGTTTCAATCAGCCCCAGCATTTT. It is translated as CASTGGFNQPQHF.